This TCR beta chain was observed in a study of T-cell memory formation after mild COVID-19. On the study more broadly: There were largely donor-specific TCR clusters.

Trimming cost V 5 bases and J 4 bases; bases outside gene matches: 10. There are 17 residues in the CDR3. Germline CDR1 KGHDR, CDR2 SFDVKD. Whole-study findings and limits: The authors left the SARS-CoV-2 specificity of second-wave clones peaking on day 37 unconfirmed. Researchers found some responding clones in pre-infection memory, a sign that cross-reactive memory joined.

Researchers used 5'RACE with constant-segment primers to make TCR alpha and TCR beta cDNA libraries that carry sample barcodes and UMIs. TCRdb reprocessed the 5' RACE reads via MiXCR and lists one record per CDR3 protein. Here the sample spans more than 75,000 distinct CDR3 sequences, approximately 14% being singletons. About this clonotype itself: The antigen remains undetermined.

The sequenced material came from PBMCs or a T cell subset sorted from them (not recorded which). The J gene is TRBJ2-1, the V gene TRBV24-1, with 10 bases lining up with TRBD2. The TCR originated in an adult woman who had mild COVID-19 (a few samples of this study predate the infection). Cell type and time point are not known. This chain's CDR3 is CATSGDVSGRDYNEQFF. The CDR3 nucleotides read TGTGCCACCAGTGGAGACGTAAGCGGGAGGGATTACAATGAGCAGTTCTTC.